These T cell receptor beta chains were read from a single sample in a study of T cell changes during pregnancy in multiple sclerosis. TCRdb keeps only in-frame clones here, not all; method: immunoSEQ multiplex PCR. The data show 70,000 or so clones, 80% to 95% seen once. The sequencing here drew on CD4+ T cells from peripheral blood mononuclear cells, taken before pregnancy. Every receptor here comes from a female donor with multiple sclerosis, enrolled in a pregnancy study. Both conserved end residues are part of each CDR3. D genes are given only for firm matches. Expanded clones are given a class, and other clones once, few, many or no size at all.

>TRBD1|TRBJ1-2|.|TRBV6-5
TGTGCCAGCAAACTGGACAGGGGGCGCGTCTATGGCTACACCTTC
CASKLDRGRVYGYTF
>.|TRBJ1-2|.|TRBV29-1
TGCAGCGTTGCAGCTAACTATGGCTACACCTTC
CSVAANYGYTF
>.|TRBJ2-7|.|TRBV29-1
TGCAGCGTTGGCGGCCTCTCCTACGAGCAGTACTTC
CSVGGLSYEQYF
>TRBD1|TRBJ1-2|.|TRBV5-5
TGTGCCAGCAGCTTGGGGCACACAGGGGGGGGCTACACCTTC
CASSLGHTGGGYTF
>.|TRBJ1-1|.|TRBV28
TGTGCCAGCAGTAACCCTCAGGGGGAAGCTTTCTTT
CASSNPQGEAFF
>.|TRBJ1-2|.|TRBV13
TGTGCCAGCAGCTCGCCGCGCCGCGGTCCAGCGCTCTATGGCTACACCTTC
CASSSPRRGPALYGYTF
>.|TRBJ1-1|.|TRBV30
TGTGCCTGGAGTGGGATGGTGGGAGCCGAGCAAGCTTTCTTT
CAWSGMVGAEQAFF
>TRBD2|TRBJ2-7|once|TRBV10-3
TGTGCCATCACTAAGACTAGCGGGGGGGAATACGAGCAGTACTTC
CAITKTSGGEYEQYF
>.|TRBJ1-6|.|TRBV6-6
TGTGCCAGCAAACACCAGGGCGCCTATAATTCACCCCTCCACTTT
CASKHQGAYNSPLHF
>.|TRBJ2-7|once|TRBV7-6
TGTGCCAGCAGCAACCCTTTCAGGGCTGAAGACCAATACGAGCAGTACTTC
CASSNPFRAEDQYEQYF
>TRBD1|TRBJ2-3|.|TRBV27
TGTGCCAGCAGTTTATACGTGGGGACAGGGTCAAATACGCAGTATTTT
CASSLYVGTGSNTQYF
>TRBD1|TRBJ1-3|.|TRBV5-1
TGCGCCAGCAGCCTAGACAGGGCCGGAAACACCATATATTTT
CASSLDRAGNTIYF
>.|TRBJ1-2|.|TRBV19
TGTGCCAGTAGTGTAACCTACAGGGATGTGGTCTATGGCTACACCTTC
CASSVTYRDVVYGYTF
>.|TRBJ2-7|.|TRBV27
TGTGCCAGCATCCAGACAGGAACCCACGAGCAGTACTTC
CASIQTGTHEQYF
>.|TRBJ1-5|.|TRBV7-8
TGTGCCAGCAGCCTAAGGACTGACAATAGCAATCAGCCCCAGCATTTT
CASSLRTDNSNQPQHF
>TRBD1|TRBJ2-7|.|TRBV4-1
TGCGCCAGCAGCCAAGATTATTCCCAGGGGGTCGTAGTCTACGAGCAGTACTTC
CASSQDYSQGVVVYEQYF
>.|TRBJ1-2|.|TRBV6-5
TGTGCCAGCAGTTACTTAGGAGTCTCCAACTATGGCTACACCTTC
CASSYLGVSNYGYTF
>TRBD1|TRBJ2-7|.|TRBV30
TGTGCCTGGAGTGGGAGGGACAGGGATGGATACGAGCAGTACTTC
CAWSGRDRDGYEQYF
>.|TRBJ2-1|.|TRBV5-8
TGTGCCAGCAGTCATAAGGTTGGAGCCTACAATGAGCAGTTCTTC
CASSHKVGAYNEQFF
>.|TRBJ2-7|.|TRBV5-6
TGTGCCAGCAACCCCTCGGGGAGGGAGCAGTACTTC
CASNPSGREQYF
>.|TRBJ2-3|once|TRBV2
TGTGCCAGCAGTCGTAGCGGCACTAGCACAGATACGCAGTATTTT
CASSRSGTSTDTQYF
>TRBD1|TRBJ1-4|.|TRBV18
TGTGCCAGCTCTCCTCCGGGACAGATACATGAAAAACTGTTTTTT
CASSPPGQIHEKLFF
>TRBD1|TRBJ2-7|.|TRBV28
TGTGCCAGCAGTACCACCGGGACAGGAGGGTACGAGCAGTACTTC
CASSTTGTGGYEQYF
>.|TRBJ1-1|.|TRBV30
TGTGCCTGGAGTGTAAAGGGGTTGGGCACTGAAGCTTTCTTT
CAWSVKGLGTEAFF